Sequencing of this TCR beta chain was carried out in a study of cytomegalovirus exposure and HLA in healthy donors (dated by TCRdb to 2017 to 2019). The study in broad terms: In an earlier analysis of roughly 590 of the donors, around 290 Gb of sequence data and 95 million to 130 million unique TCR beta sequences from about 190 million T cells were reported. An early release that covered fewer than 800 HLA-typed donors contained around 330 gigabases of sequencing data and tens of millions of unique TCR sequences. The genetic ancestry cluster associated with self-reported Caucasian donors included approximately 85% of the roughly 360 genotyped donors. The study was designed to test whether signatures of past pathogen exposure could be identified by cataloging public T cell receptors. The study profiled the T cell repertoires of 550 to 700 subjects by immunosequencing and related them to cytomegalovirus serostatus. A separate validation cohort of 100 to 150 different subjects was used in addition to the roughly 640-subject first cohort. To predict cytomegalovirus infection status, the study combined high-throughput TCR immunosequencing, statistical association of individual TCRs with disease status, and machine learning. A later analysis re-examined previously published TCR beta repertoires from roughly 720 donors and added high-resolution HLA genotyping to investigate patterns of TCR occurrence. Rather than using new phenotypic data, the later analysis identified candidate immune exposures from TCR beta sequences and from how often those sequences occurred across donors. In an earlier analysis of 500 to 650 of the donors, high-throughput TCR beta sequencing was used to judge whether each TCR beta V gene segment behaved as functional or pseudogenic. Donor age, sex, ethnicity and CMV serostatus were collected together with the repertoire data. A later genetic analysis took genome-wide SNP genotypes for about three fifths of the 666 donors and used that subset as a discovery cohort. All discovery cohort repertoires had been generated using a single sequencing platform. HLA typing included class I and class II loci at four-digit resolution. Typing coverage varied by locus: 629-630 donors for A, B, C, DRB1 and DQB1; more than 500 for DQA1; around 610 for DPA1; approximately 490 for DPB1. Several DR-DQ haplotypes were treated as single units for association and clustering because of strong linkage in the cohort. On average, roughly 200,000 unique TCR beta nucleotide sequences were sequenced per donor among a few hundred genotyped donors of the cohort, with around 19% of those sequences being non-productive. The research as a whole found: The 87-base-pair reads could not distinguish some IMGT-functional V segments, including TRBV6-2 and TRBV6-3, so those segments were excluded. Because HLA typing was unavailable for some donors at each locus, only the typed subset was used in association tests. At a false discovery rate of 0.05, a later analysis linked around 17,000 TCR beta sequences to specific HLA alleles. A later analysis reported that several top co-occurrence clusters appeared linked to parvovirus B19, influenza, CMV and Epstein-Barr virus. Linkage disequilibrium might explain the correlated functional status among segregating V segments, but an unknown experimental factor could not be excluded. The presence/absence analyses assumed that sequencing depth was roughly uniform across donors, and that assumption may not be true. While some public TCRs were present in many individuals, most TCR sequences turned up only very rarely across donors. In a later analysis, TCR association rates were found to vary across HLA loci, with the most associated TCRs seen for DRB1 alleles and the fewest for HLA-C alleles. When HLA alleles, especially DR and DQ, strongly co-occurred, TCR associations were difficult to assign to individual alleles. A few of the identified cytomegalovirus-associated TCR beta chains were confirmed in vitro to be specific for cytomegalovirus antigens. A further reported finding was that TCR beta sequences accurately predicted the HLA-A and HLA-B alleles for most subjects in the first cohort. The authors suggested that the approach could potentially be extended to other disease states and immunological phenotypes. Cytomegalovirus status was reported to be diagnosed by the classifier with high specificity and sensitivity in both the original and validation cohorts. A later genetic analysis associated a missense DCLRE1C variant with V-gene and J-gene trimming of TCR beta chains, and an independent cohort replicated the association. In an earlier analysis of more than 450 of the donors, most TCR beta V segments were observed in productive rearrangements about 90% or about 30% of the time, broadly matching IMGT annotations. Compared with equally common non-associated chains, HLA-associated TCR beta chains in a later analysis were more clonally expanded and had lower generation probabilities. A cluster of highly shared sequence variants was judged likely to represent a technical artifact of the sequencing pipeline. In a later genetic analysis, fewer N-insertions in productive TCRs were reported among donors in an Asian-associated ancestry cluster than the roughly 700-donor mean. A later analysis found that most CMV-associated TCR beta chains appeared HLA-restricted, with HLA associations seemingly driven largely by CMV exposure. The cohort was sequenced for TCR beta chains only, and without alpha or paired-chain data the features that could be detected were limited. Because counts were too low, 15 to 20 rarely observed V segments, including chromosome 9 orphons, were excluded from the earlier analysis of around 590 of the donors. In the study, 150 to 200 TCR beta chains were listed as associated with cytomegalovirus. CMV serostatus was the only immune exposure information available for the cohort.

The cohort consisted of 666 healthy bone marrow donors. At the time of sampling, all cohort members were nominally healthy, though unrecorded immune exposures were likely present. The donor tested CMV seropositive, placing the donor among the 289 seropositive members of the cohort. Each donor provided a peripheral blood sample, and peripheral blood mononuclear cells were used for TCR beta sequencing. Genomic DNA was extracted from the blood cell samples with the Qiagen DNeasy Blood Extraction Kit. As to this clone: Its antigen has not been determined.

Preparation of the library involved the immunoSEQ multiplex PCR assay. For the multiplex PCR, a mixture combining 60 forward primers for TCR Vbeta segments and 13 reverse primers for TCR Jbeta segments was used. A multiplex PCR assay on genomic DNA amplified the CDR3 region of rearranged TCR beta genes. Amplified TCR beta libraries were sequenced as 87-base-pair reads on the Illumina HiSeq System. On the study's bioinformatics: A later analysis tallied 80 million to 95 million unique TCR beta chains across the 700 or so repertoires, and about 10 million of those chains were shared by two or more donors. Raw reads were error-corrected and collapsed into unique sequences by a nearest-neighbor algorithm in which closely related sequences were merged to remove PCR and sequencing errors. Alignment of CDR3 sequences to IMGT reference sequences was used to assign V, D and J gene segments. For a sequence to be retained, a match of at least six nucleotides was required to both a V gene segment and a J gene segment. Rearrangements were classified as productive when the CDR3 lacked stop codons and remained in frame with V and J, and all other rearrangements were classified as non-productive. Following IMGT convention, CDR3 was defined as the stretch from the second conserved V-encoded cysteine up to the conserved J-encoded phenylalanine. The earlier analysis of approximately 590 of the donors excluded any sequence lacking an unambiguous match to a single V gene segment. An earlier analysis of 500 to 600 of the donors classified V segments as functional when productive rearrangements were above 56.7% and as segregating when the standard deviation between donors was above 5%. A statistical classification framework was built to diagnose cytomegalovirus status from the catalog of TCR beta chain sequences. A later analysis assigned V and J genes by comparing TCR nucleotide sequences with IMGT/GENE-DB human TR gene sequences. The TCRdist pipeline was used in a later analysis to assign CDR3 sequences and most-parsimonious VDJ recombination scenarios. In a later analysis, every TCR beta chain was defined by the combination of its CDR3 amino acid sequence and its V-gene family, and reads without a unique V-gene family were dropped. A later analysis removed 600 or so highly shared, low-generation-probability nucleotide sequences to deal with suspected cross-contamination and a sequencing artifact. A later analysis calculated a clonal expansion index for each public chain from normalized within-repertoire ranks of inferred template counts. Generation probabilities in a later analysis came from a VDJ recombination model fitted to out-of-frame rearrangements, and those results were checked against IGoR. A later analysis scored TCR-TCR, TCR-HLA and TCR-CMV co-occurrence with hypergeometric tests, applying a repertoire-size bias correction to TCR pairs. In a later analysis, false discovery rates were estimated by permuting HLA or CMV assignments 20 times. In a later analysis, co-occurring TCRs were grouped with DBSCAN, and TCRdist sequence similarity was added when clustering was performed within HLA-allele-positive subsets. Repertoires with fewer than 30,000 or more than 120,000 public chains were left out of co-occurrence clustering, as were about five repertoires with anomalous nucleotide sharing. TCRdb provides this immuneACCESS table in a form limited to in-frame rearrangements. Some clones are lacking; in checked studies, under half of them reflect an unresolved V gene, and why the rest are absent is not known. The V and J calls and clone size were taken over from that table, and D and trimming were inferred from the DNA. This sample's table has entries for about 70,000 clones. About 2.4% of the sample is in the top ten clones.

CDR1 and CDR2 are drawn from the germline V gene (reference sequence): LNHDA, SQIVND. The CDR3 has 13 amino acids, counting the end cysteine and phenylalanine. The sequence is cut down to CDR3 DNA, 39 bases in frame from base 1. V loses 5 bases of germline sequence and J loses 2 bases, and the interval between the two ends is 10 bases. Here the chain combines TRBV19 and TRBJ2-7; 5 matching bases give a weak D call of TRBD1. This clonotype originated in a female donor in good health and CMV-seropositive. What was sequenced was PBMCs. The DNA reads TGTGCCAGTAGTTCGACAGTCGCCTACGAGCAGTACTTC. This encodes CASSSTVAYEQYF.